These 3 T cell receptor beta chains share one sample of origin, sequenced in a study of cytomegalovirus exposure and HLA in healthy donors. The primer mix had 60 Vbeta and 13 Jbeta primers. The method was immunoSEQ multiplex PCR; TCRdb's version includes in-frame clones alone and lacks a portion of them. The repertoire holds roughly 150,000 clones, with 70% to 80% as singletons. Sequencing was carried out using PBMCs. The origin of the receptors is a man aged 35 to 55 in good health and CMV-seropositive.

Worth noting for this clone: This sample also contains other DNA sequences that code for the same CDR3. The rearrangement links TRBV2 to TRBJ1-2, with 10 bases that match TRBD1. CDR1 and CDR2 (germline): SNHLY, FYNNEI. V shed 6 bases and J 4 bases; nucleotides not matched to a gene: 5. The CDR3 contains 14 residues. The CDR3 DNA reads as TGTGCCAGCAGCGCGGACAGGGGGGCCTATGGCTACACCTTC. It yields the protein CASSADRGAYGYTF.

The J gene is TRBJ1-1, the V gene TRBV7-9; 10 bases are a match to TRBD1. The length of the CDR3 is 13 residues. The germline V gene has CDR1 SEHNR and CDR2 FQNEAQ (reference sequence). V was clipped by 5 bases and J by 10 bases; unmatched bases: 7. CDR3 loop: CASSDRTGGGAFF. CDR3 coding DNA: TGTGCCAGCAGCGATCGGACAGGGGGTGGAGCTTTCTTT.

The chain recombines TRBV28 with TRBJ2-7; 12 positions agree with TRBD2. Germline V gene lookup returns CDR1 MDHEN and CDR2 SYDVKM. The V gene end was trimmed by 5 bases and the J gene end by 5 bases; junction bases not matched to a gene: 7. The CDR3 extends over 15 amino acids. The CDR3 reads CASSATSGRIHEQYF. Here the CDR3 DNA reads TGTGCCAGCAGTGCGACTAGCGGGAGAATCCACGAGCAGTACTTC.